The 3 T cell receptor beta chains reported below all come from one sample, sequenced in a study of T-cell reconstitution after alpha-beta-depleted transplantation in children. TCRbeta library construction was performed incorporating unique molecular identifiers. TCRdb reanalysed the PCR reads using MiXCR and keeps one entry per CDR3 protein. The sample has about 830,000 distinct CDR3 sequences; roughly 15% are singletons. This specimen was PBMCs, mostly from graft donor cells, taken 360 days after TCRalphabeta/CD19-depleted stem cell transplant. These receptors were taken from a male patient younger than 18 who had a stem cell transplant for acute lymphoblastic leukemia, so the T cells may come from the graft donor.

This clonotype was found a few times. The chain joins TRBV29-1 to TRBJ1-5, with D perhaps matching TRBD1 (5 bases). The CDR3 runs to 14 residues. V lost 6 bases to trimming and J lost 0 bases, with 12 bases between them. From germline, CDR1 is SQVTM and CDR2 ANQGSEA. For the CDR3, the DNA is TGCAGCGTGGATGATAGGGGTAGCAATCAGCCCCAGCATTTT. Protein sequence: CSVDDRGSNQPQHF.

For this clonotype: A much larger clone differs from this one at a single base, so this may be a read error. The V and J genes are TRBV5-1 and TRBJ2-2, with D perhaps matching TRBD2 (6 bases). Germline V lookup: CDR1 SGHRS, CDR2 YFSETQ. V was shortened by 4 bases and J by 0 bases, with 10 bases between the two germline ends. The CDR3 length is 15 residues. The CDR3 DNA is TGCGCCAGCAGCGATAGCGGAGCGAACACCGGGGAGCTGTTTTTT. Encoded protein: CASSDSGANTGELFF.

This clonotype was seen at least ten times. The chain employs TRBV29-1 and TRBJ2-3; tentatively, D is TRBD1 (5 bases). This CDR3 comprises 14 residues. The germline V gene has CDR1 SQVTM and CDR2 ANQGSEA. The V end was cut by 4 bases, the J end by 1 base, with 12 bases between. The CDR3 DNA reads as TGCAGCGTTGGCAGGGTGGGTGGCACAGATACGCAGTATTTT. Its protein is CSVGRVGGTDTQYF.